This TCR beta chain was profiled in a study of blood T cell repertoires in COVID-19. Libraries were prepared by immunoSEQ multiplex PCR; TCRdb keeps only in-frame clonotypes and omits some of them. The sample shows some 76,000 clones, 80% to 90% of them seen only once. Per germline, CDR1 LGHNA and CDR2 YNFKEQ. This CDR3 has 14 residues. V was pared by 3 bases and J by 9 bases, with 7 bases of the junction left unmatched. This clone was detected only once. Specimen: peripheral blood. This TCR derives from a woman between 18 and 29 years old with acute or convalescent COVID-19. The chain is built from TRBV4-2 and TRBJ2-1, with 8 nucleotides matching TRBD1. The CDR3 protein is CASSQKGQALEQFF. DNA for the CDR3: TGTGCCAGCAGCCAGAAGGGACAGGCACTTGAGCAGTTCTTC.